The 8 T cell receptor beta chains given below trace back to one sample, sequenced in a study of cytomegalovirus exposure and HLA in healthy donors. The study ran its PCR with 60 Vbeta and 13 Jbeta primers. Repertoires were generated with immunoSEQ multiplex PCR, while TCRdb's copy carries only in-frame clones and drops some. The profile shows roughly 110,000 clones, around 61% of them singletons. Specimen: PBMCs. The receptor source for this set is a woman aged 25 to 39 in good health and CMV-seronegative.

This CDR3 reads CASSQDQSSTDTQYF. The CDR3 bases are TGCGCCAGCAGCCAAGATCAATCCAGCACAGATACGCAGTATTTT. This chain joins TRBV4-1 and TRBJ2-3; D gene uncertain. V was cut by 0 bases and J by 0 bases, with 7 bases left in between. The CDR3 has 15 amino acids. Germline values: CDR1 MGHRA, CDR2 YSYEKL.

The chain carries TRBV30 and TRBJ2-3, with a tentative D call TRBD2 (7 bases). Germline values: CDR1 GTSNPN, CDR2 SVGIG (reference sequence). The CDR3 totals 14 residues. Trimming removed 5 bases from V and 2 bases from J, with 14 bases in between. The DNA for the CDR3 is TGTGCCTGGGATTGGGGGGGGCCCACAGATACGCAGTATTTT. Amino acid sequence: CAWDWGGPTDTQYF.

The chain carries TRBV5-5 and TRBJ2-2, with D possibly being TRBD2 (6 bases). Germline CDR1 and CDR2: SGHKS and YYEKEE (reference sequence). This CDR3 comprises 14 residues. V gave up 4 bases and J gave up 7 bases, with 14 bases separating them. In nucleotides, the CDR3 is TGTGCCAGCAGCCGCGGGACTCCGCACGGGGAGCTGTTTTTT. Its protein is CASSRGTPHGELFF.

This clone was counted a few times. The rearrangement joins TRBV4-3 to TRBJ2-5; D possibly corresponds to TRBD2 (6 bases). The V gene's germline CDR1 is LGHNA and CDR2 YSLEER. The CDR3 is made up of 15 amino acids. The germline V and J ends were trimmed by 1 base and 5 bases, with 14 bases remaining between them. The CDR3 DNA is TGCGCCAGCAGCCAAGTGTGGAGGGCTGGGGAGACCCAGTACTTC. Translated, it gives CASSQVWRAGETQYF.

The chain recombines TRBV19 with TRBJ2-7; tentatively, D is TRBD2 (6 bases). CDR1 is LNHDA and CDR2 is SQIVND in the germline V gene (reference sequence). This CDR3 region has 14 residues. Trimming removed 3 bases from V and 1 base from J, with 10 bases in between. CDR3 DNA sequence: TGTGCCAGTAGTATTGATGGGGGGTCCTACGAGCAGTACTTC. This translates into CASSIDGGSYEQYF.

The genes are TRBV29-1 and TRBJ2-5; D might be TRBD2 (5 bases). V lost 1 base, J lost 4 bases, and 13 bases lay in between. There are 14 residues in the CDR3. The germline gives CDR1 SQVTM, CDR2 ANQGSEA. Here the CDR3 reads CSVEAPGLRETQYF. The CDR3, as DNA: TGCAGCGTTGAAGCACCGGGGTTAAGAGAGACCCAGTACTTC.

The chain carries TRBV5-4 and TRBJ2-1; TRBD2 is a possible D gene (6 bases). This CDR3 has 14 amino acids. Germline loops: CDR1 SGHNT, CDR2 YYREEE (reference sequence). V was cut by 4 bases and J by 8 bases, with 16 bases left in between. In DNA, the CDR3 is TGTGCCAGCAGCCCCGTCCCGGGAGTGTATGAGCAGTTCTTC. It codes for CASSPVPGVYEQFF.

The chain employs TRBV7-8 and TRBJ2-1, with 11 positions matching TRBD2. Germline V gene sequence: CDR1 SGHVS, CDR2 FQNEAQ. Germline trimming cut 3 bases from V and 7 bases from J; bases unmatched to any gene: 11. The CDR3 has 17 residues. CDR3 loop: CASSFGVAGGLWNEQFF. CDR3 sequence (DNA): TGTGCCAGCAGCTTTGGGGTAGCGGGAGGGCTCTGGAATGAGCAGTTCTTC.